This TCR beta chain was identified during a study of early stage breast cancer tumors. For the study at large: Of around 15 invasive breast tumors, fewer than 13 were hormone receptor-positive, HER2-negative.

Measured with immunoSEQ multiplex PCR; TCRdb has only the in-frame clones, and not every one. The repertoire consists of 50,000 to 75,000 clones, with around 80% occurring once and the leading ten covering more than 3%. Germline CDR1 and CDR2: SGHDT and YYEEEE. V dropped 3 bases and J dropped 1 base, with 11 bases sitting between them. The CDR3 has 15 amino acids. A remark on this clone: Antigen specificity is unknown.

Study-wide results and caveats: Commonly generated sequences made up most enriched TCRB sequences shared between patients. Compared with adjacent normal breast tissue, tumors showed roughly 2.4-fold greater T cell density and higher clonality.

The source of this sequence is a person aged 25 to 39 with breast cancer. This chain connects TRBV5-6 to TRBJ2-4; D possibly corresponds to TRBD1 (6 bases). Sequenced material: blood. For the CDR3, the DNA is TGTGCCAGCAGCTCACCTACAGGGGCCAAAAACATTCAGTACTTC. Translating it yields CASSSPTGAKNIQYF.